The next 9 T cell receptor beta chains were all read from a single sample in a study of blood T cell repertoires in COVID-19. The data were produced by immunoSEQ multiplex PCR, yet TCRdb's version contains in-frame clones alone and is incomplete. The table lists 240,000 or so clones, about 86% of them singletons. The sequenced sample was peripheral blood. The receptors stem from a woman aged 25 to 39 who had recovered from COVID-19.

The CDR3 DNA follows: TGCGCCAGCAGTGACCCGGAGAGAGGCAACGAGCAGTACTTC. Translated: CASSDPERGNEQYF. The chain carries TRBV10-2 and TRBJ2-7, with unresolved D. The V gene's germline CDR1 is WSHSY and CDR2 SAAADI. The CDR3 runs 14 residues. The V end was cut by 3 bases, the J end by 5 bases, with 14 bases between.

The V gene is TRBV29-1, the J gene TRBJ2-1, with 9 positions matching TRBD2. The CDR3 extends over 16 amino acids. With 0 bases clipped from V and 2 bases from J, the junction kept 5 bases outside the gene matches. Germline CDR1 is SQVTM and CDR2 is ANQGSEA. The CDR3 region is CSVEDHERGAYNEQFF. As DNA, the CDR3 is TGCAGCGTTGAAGATCACGAGCGGGGGGCCTACAATGAGCAGTTCTTC.

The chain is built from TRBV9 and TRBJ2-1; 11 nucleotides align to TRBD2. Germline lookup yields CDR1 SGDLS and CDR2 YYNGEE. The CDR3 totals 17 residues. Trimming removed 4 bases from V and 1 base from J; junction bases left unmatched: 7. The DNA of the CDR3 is TGTGCCAGCAGCCTACGACTAGCGGGGATATCCTACAATGAGCAGTTCTTC. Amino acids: CASSLRLAGISYNEQFF.

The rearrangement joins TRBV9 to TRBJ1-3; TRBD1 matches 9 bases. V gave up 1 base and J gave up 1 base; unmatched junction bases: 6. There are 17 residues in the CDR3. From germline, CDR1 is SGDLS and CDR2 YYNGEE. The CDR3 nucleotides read TGTGCCAGCAGCGTATACCCGGACAGGGGATCTGGAAACACCATATATTTT. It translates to CASSVYPDRGSGNTIYF.

The CDR3 DNA sequence: TGTGCCAGCAAACCGACAGGGGGCACTGAAGCTTTCTTT. This encodes CASKPTGGTEAFF. The chain recombines TRBV6-5 with TRBJ1-1; TRBD1 matches 9 bases. V was clipped by 7 bases and J by 4 bases; unmatched bases: 4. The CDR3 is made up of 13 amino acids. CDR1 and CDR2 (germline): MNHEY, SVGAGI.

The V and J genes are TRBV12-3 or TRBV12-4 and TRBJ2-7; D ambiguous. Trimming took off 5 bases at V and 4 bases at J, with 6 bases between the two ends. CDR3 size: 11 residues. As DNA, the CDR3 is TGTGCCAGCAGTCAACGGTACGAGCAGTACTTC. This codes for CASSQRYEQYF.

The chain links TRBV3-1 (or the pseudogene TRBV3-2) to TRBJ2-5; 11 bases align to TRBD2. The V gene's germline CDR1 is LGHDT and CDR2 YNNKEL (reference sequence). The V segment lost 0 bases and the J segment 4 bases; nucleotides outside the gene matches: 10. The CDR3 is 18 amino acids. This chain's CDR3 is CASSQDLLAGGRGETQYF. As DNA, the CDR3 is TGTGCCAGCAGCCAAGACTTGCTAGCGGGGGGCCGGGGAGAGACCCAGTACTTC.

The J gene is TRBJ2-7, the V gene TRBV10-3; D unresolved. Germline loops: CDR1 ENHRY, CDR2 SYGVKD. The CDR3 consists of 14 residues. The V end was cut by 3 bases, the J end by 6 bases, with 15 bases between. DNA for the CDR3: TGTGCCATCAGTGAAGAAACAGCCCGGCCCGAGCAGTACTTC. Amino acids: CAISEETARPEQYF.

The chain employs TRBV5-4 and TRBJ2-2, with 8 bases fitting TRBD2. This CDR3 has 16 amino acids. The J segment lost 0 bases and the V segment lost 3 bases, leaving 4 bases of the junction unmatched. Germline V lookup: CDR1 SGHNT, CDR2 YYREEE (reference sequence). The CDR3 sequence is CASSWTLAANTGELFF. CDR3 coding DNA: TGTGCCAGCAGCTGGACACTAGCGGCGAACACCGGGGAGCTGTTTTTT.